The sample holds many counts of the clone carrying this TCR beta chain. What it binds is not known. CDR1 is SQVTM, CDR2 ANQGSEA, per germline. The CDR3 loop spans 14 amino acids. With 7 bases clipped from V and 3 bases from J, the junction kept 10 bases outside the gene matches. The data were obtained in a study of blood T cells in healthy people across ages. Study observations and caveats: Diversity estimates drawn from one million T cells were deemed underestimates.

A second PCR, run for about 6 to 11 cycles, used a sample-barcoded 5' primer plus a J-beta primer mix. TCRdb reprocessed the 5' RACE reads with MiXCR, giving one entry per CDR3 protein. The sample carries approximately 700,000 distinct CDR3 sequences, about 34% recorded once. This sequence joins TRBV29-1 and TRBJ2-7; 9 bases agree with TRBD1. This receptor was obtained from a woman of 80 years or more in good health. Sequencing was carried out using blood. The CDR3 DNA reads as TGCAGCGCCGGACGGGGACAGGGTAGCTACGAGCAGTACTTC. Residues: CSAGRGQGSYEQYF.